These 23 T cell receptor beta chains were sequenced from one sample in a study of cytomegalovirus exposure and HLA in healthy donors. 13 Jbeta primers and 60 Vbeta primers were used for the PCR. The data were produced by immunoSEQ multiplex PCR, yet TCRdb's version contains in-frame clones alone and is incomplete. The data hold roughly 150,000 clones, with around 83% observed a single time. The sample comprised PBMCs. Receptor source: a woman aged 18-30 years in good health and CMV-seronegative.

J is TRBJ1-2 and V is TRBV5-4; D may be TRBD1 (6 bases). CDR1 SGHNT and CDR2 YYREEE come from the germline V gene (reference sequence). CDR3 length equals 16 residues. Trimming took off 3 bases at V and 7 bases at J, with 22 bases between the two ends. The CDR3: CASSSYNREGILGYTF. In DNA form, the CDR3 reads TGTGCCAGCAGCTCCTATAACAGGGAAGGGATACTTGGCTACACCTTC.

This chain links TRBV19 with TRBJ1-5; D may be TRBD1 (6 bases). The CDR3 loop spans 13 amino acids. The V end was cut by 3 bases, the J end by 10 bases, with 13 bases between. Germline CDR1 LNHDA, CDR2 SQIVND (reference sequence). The CDR3 nucleotides read TGTGCCAGTAGTATGGGGCAGGGGTTCCCCCAGCATTTT. Its translation: CASSMGQGFPQHF.

The chain couples TRBV2 to TRBJ2-3; 10 nucleotides agree with TRBD2. Per the germline V gene, CDR1 is SNHLY and CDR2 is FYNNEI. CDR3 size: 17 residues. V was clipped by 0 bases and J by 3 bases; unmatched bases: 6. CDR3 sequence reads: CASSEAASGGGTDTQYF. The CDR3 DNA is TGTGCCAGCAGTGAAGCAGCGAGCGGGGGGGGGACAGATACGCAGTATTTT.

V gene TRBV29-1 combines with J gene TRBJ1-4, with a tentative D call TRBD1 (6 bases). The CDR3 extends over 15 amino acids. V lost 6 bases and J 3 bases, leaving 17 bases between the germline ends. The germline V gene encodes CDR1 SQVTM and CDR2 ANQGSEA. This CDR3 is CSVTYSGTSNEKLFF. DNA for the CDR3: TGCAGCGTGACCTACTCCGGGACATCTAATGAAAAACTGTTTTTT.

This chain uses TRBV7-2 with TRBJ2-7, with 8 bases matching TRBD2. CDR1 is SGHTA, CDR2 FQGNSA, per germline. V lost 5 bases, J lost 5 bases, and 11 bases stayed unmatched. This CDR3 is built from 15 residues. The CDR3 DNA sequence: TGTGCCAGCAGCCAAAGCGGGAGAAGAACCCACGAGCAGTACTTC. Translated, it gives CASSQSGRRTHEQYF.

The gene calls are TRBV10-3 and TRBJ1-1; possibly TRBD1 for D (5 bases). This CDR3 is built from 17 residues. Deletions cut 0 bases from V and 7 bases from J, with 21 bases between. Germline CDR1 and CDR2: ENHRY and SYGVKD. DNA of the CDR3: TGTGCCATCAGTGAGTCCGGGACGCAGGGAGGAGGATTTGAAGCTTTCTTT. Amino acids: CAISESGTQGGGFEAFF.

The rearrangement uses TRBV5-1 and TRBJ2-3, with D perhaps TRBD1 (5 bases). Germline V gives CDR1 SGHRS, CDR2 YFSETQ. V lost 0 bases, J lost 2 bases, and 7 bases lay in between. This CDR3 comprises 14 residues. The chain's CDR3 is CASSLGQITDTQYF. DNA for the CDR3: TGCGCCAGCAGCTTGGGACAGATCACAGATACGCAGTATTTT.

The V call is TRBV2, the J call TRBJ1-2, with 8 positions matching TRBD1. Per germline, CDR1 SNHLY and CDR2 FYNNEI. The CDR3 is 14 amino acids. V shed 5 bases and J 7 bases; nucleotides not matched to a gene: 9. The CDR3 protein is CASSKTGDTAGYTF. CDR3 bases: TGTGCCAGCAGTAAGACAGGGGATACGGCTGGCTACACCTTC.

The chain joins TRBV5-1 to TRBJ2-4; a weak D match, TRBD1 (5 bases). This CDR3 is built from 16 residues. CDR1 and CDR2 (germline): SGHRS, YFSETQ. Deletions cut 0 bases from V and 4 bases from J, with 14 bases between. The CDR3 here is CASSLVFWGLKNIQYF. CDR3 DNA: TGCGCCAGCAGCTTGGTTTTTTGGGGCTTAAAAAACATTCAGTACTTC. The full variable domain, with the rest looked up from reference TRBV5-1 and TRBJ2-4, is KAGVTQTPRYLIKTRGQQVTLSCSPISGHRSVSWYQQTPGQGLQFLFEYFSETQRNKGNFPGRFSGRQFSNSRSEMNVSTLELGDSALYLCASSLVFWGLKNIQYFGAGTRLSVL.

This chain uses TRBV30 with TRBJ2-5, with TRBD2 matching 7 bases. The J call is uncertain, as TRBJ2-7 better fits the DNA end. CDR3 size: 13 residues. In germline, CDR1 is GTSNPN, CDR2 SVGIG (reference sequence). The CDR3 reads CAWSLGLTYEQYF. In DNA form, the CDR3 reads TGTGCCTGGAGTTTGGGACTAACCTACGAGCAGTACTTC.

This sequence joins TRBV28 and TRBJ1-2; 7 bases align to TRBD1. CDR1 is MDHEN, CDR2 SYDVKM, per germline. V lost 5 bases and J lost 4; bases outside the gene matches: 7. This CDR3 is 14 amino acids long. CDR3 DNA sequence: TGTGCCAGCAGTCCCCCGGGACAGATCTATGGCTACACCTTC. Translation gives CASSPPGQIYGYTF.

The gene calls are TRBV9 and TRBJ2-2; a weak D match, TRBD1 (6 bases). With 7 bases removed from V and 0 bases from J, the gap between germline ends came to 13 bases. Germline V lookup: CDR1 SGDLS, CDR2 YYNGEE. CDR3 size: 15 residues. The CDR3 is CASQGPNANTGELFF. DNA of the CDR3: TGTGCCAGCCAGGGGCCGAACGCGAACACCGGGGAGCTGTTTTTT.

This clone came up once. The CDR3 sequence: CASSTSGGAAGELFF. The CDR3 coding sequence is TGTGCCAGCAGCACCAGCGGGGGGGCCGCCGGGGAGCTGTTTTTT. The V call is TRBV9, the J call TRBJ2-2, with TRBD2 identical over 10 bases. In germline, CDR1 is SGDLS, CDR2 YYNGEE. The CDR3 runs to 15 residues. With 4 bases clipped from V and 6 bases from J, the junction kept 6 bases outside the gene matches.

The genes are TRBV25-1 and TRBJ2-3, with a possible D match to TRBD1 (6 bases). The CDR3 length is 14 residues. V lost 4 bases, J lost 5 bases, and 13 bases lay in between. Looked up from germline, CDR1 is MGHDK and CDR2 is SYGVNS. CDR3 bases: TGTGCCAGCAGTGGTCGAGGGGGACAAGATACGCAGTATTTT. Residues: CASSGRGGQDTQYF. The full variable domain, completed using reference TRBV25-1 and TRBJ2-3, is EADIYQTPRYLVIGTGKKITLECSQTMGHDKMYWYQQDPGMELHLIHYSYGVNSTEKGDLSSESTVSRIRTEHFPLTLESARPSHTSQYLCASSGRGGQDTQYFGPGTRLTVL.

V usage is TRBV5-6 and J usage is TRBJ2-1; 14 bases align to TRBD2. V lost 2 bases and J lost 12; bases outside the gene matches: 7. This CDR3 region has 15 residues. Germline values: CDR1 SGHDT, CDR2 YYEEEE. Written as DNA, the CDR3 is TGTGCCAGCAGCTTAGGGACTAGCGGGGGAAGGGGGCAGTTCTTC. Protein sequence: CASSLGTSGGRGQFF.

The chain carries TRBV7-2 and TRBJ2-2, with unresolved D. In germline, CDR1 is SGHTA, CDR2 FQGNSA. Trimming removed 4 bases at V and 4 bases at J, with 7 bases between. The CDR3 covers 13 residues. CDR3 DNA sequence: TGTGCCAGCAGCTCTTCCTTCACCGGGGAGCTGTTTTTT. It specifies CASSSSFTGELFF.

This clone was picked up a small number of times. The chain carries TRBV19 and TRBJ2-3; 7 nucleotides match TRBD2. The CDR3 is 13 residues long. Trimming removed 7 bases from V and 6 bases from J; junction bases left unmatched: 7. Germline CDR1 LNHDA, CDR2 SQIVND (reference sequence). CDR3 in DNA: TGTGCCAGTAATCCGGGAGGAGGGGATACGCAGTATTTT. Its protein product is CASNPGGGDTQYF.

This clone was recorded only once. The gene calls are TRBV6-1 and TRBJ2-7; weak D call: TRBD2 (6 bases). The germline V and J ends were trimmed by 2 bases and 5 bases, with 10 bases remaining between them. The CDR3 contains 13 residues. Germline CDR1 reads MNHNS; CDR2 reads SASEGT. The CDR3 DNA is TGTGCCAGCAGTGAATGGGGGGTAAACGAGCAGTACTTC. It yields the protein CASSEWGVNEQYF.

The V and J genes are TRBV7-3 and TRBJ2-3; 8 nucleotides match TRBD2. Germline values: CDR1 SGHTA, CDR2 FQGTGA. Trimming at V came to 2 bases and at J to 4 bases, leaving 2 bases not matched to a gene. The CDR3 consists of 14 residues. In DNA, the CDR3 is TGTGCCAGCAGCTTAGGGCGGGAGGCAGATACGCAGTATTTT. Protein sequence: CASSLGREADTQYF.

The gene calls are TRBV28 and TRBJ2-7; TRBD1 is a possible D gene (6 bases). V was clipped by 6 bases and J by 3 bases, with 9 bases between them. Per the germline V gene, CDR1 is MDHEN and CDR2 is SYDVKM. The CDR3 contains 12 residues. This chain's CDR3 is CASSRGGYEQYF. Written as DNA, the CDR3 is TGTGCCAGCAGCCGAGGGGGCTACGAGCAGTACTTC.

The genes are TRBV7-2 and TRBJ1-5; the match to TRBD1 covers 9 bases. CDR3 size: 16 residues. The trim removed 3 bases at V and 6 bases at J, leaving 9 bases unmatched. Germline V gene data show CDR1 as SGHTA and CDR2 as FQGNSA. The CDR3 sequence: CASSFRGQGRVQPQHF. CDR3 sequence (DNA): TGTGCCAGCAGCTTTCGGGGACAGGGCCGAGTTCAGCCCCAGCATTTT. Complete variable domain (other parts from reference TRBV7-2 and TRBJ1-5): GAGVSQSPSNKVTEKGKDVELRCDPISGHTALYWYRQSLGQGLEFLIYFQGNSAPDKSGLPSDRFSAERTGGSVSTLTIQRTQQEDSAVYLCASSFRGQGRVQPQHFGDGTRLSIL.

This rearrangement joins TRBV28 to TRBJ1-1; 7 positions match TRBD1. This CDR3 is 13 amino acids long. With 3 bases clipped from V and 9 bases from J, the junction kept 7 bases outside the gene matches. CDR1 MDHEN and CDR2 SYDVKM come from the germline V gene. The CDR3 sequence: CASSFNRDRKAFF. The CDR3 DNA sequence: TGTGCCAGCAGTTTCAACCGGGACAGAAAAGCTTTCTTT.

The chain has TRBV7-9 and TRBJ1-1; 9 bases are shared with TRBD1. Looked up from germline, CDR1 is SEHNR and CDR2 is FQNEAQ (reference sequence). The CDR3 sequence is 13 residues long. V lost 5 bases to trimming and J lost 6 bases; unmatched junction nucleotides: 4. Here the CDR3 DNA reads TGTGCCAGCAGCCGGGACAGGGACGCTGAAGCTTTCTTT. Translated, it gives CASSRDRDAEAFF.